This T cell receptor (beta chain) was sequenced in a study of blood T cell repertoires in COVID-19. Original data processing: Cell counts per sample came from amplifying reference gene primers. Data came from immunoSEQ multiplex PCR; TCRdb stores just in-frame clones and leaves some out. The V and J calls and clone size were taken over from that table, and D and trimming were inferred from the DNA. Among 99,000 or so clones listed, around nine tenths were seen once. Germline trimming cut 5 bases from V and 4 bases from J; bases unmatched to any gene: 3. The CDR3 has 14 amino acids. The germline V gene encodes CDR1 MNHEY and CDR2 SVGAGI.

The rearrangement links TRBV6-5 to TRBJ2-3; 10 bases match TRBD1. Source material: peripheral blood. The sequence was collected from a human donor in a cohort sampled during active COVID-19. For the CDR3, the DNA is TGTGCCAGCAGTCACGGACAGGGGGCAGATACGCAGTATTTT. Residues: CASSHGQGADTQYF.